This record covers a single TCR beta chain. Its target is not known. CDR3 length: 16 amino acids. J was trimmed by 6 bases and V by 6 bases; bases with no gene match: 16. In germline, CDR1 is SNHLY, CDR2 FYNNEI. The sample originates from a study of cytomegalovirus exposure and HLA in healthy donors. Study-wide results and caveats: TCR beta sequences reportedly predicted the HLA-A and HLA-B alleles of most subjects accurately. In a later analysis, HLA-associated TCR beta chains were more clonally expanded than equally common others. Trimming of TCR beta V- and J-genes showed a link, identified in a later analysis, to a missense DCLRE1C variant.

With 60 Vbeta and 13 Jbeta primers, the PCR was carried out. Clones were read by immunoSEQ multiplex PCR, and TCRdb kept only the in-frame ones, dropping some. The sample consists of 150,000 or so clones, around 72% of them appearing once. The origin of this receptor is a middle-aged man in good health and CMV-seropositive. V is TRBV2 and J is TRBJ1-1, with 7 bases lining up with TRBD1. The sample comprised PBMCs. The CDR3 DNA sequence: TGTGCCAGCAGGGGGGACAGTTTGGGCGGCGGTGCTGAAGCTTTCTTT. The encoded protein is CASRGDSLGGGAEAFF.